Here is one TCR beta chain with its context. The antigen is undetermined. These data are taken from a study of beta chain features in type 1 diabetes. Regarding the study as a whole: Any PCR bias toward short templates would affect both groups alike. TCRB rearrangement may or may not be influenced by HLA type; here this remained unresolved.

Per donor, one heparinised blood draw averaged approximately 110 mL. Each of the sorted populations had a purity greater than 98%. The investigators reverse transcribed all of the isolated RNA, so they sequenced expressed TCRB transcripts. Some clones are missing from TCRdb's copy, which holds only in-frame ones; the method was immunoSEQ multiplex PCR. The table has under 95,000 clones, approximately 32% seen once. The source is a woman between 18 and 30 years old in good health. Sequenced: stem cell memory CD4+ T cells from blood.

As DNA, the CDR3 is TGCGCCAGCAGTGTACGGGACTTTCAGTTGACAGATACGCAGTATTTT. Protein product: CASSVRDFQLTDTQYF. The chain joins TRBV23-1 to TRBJ2-3; D is possibly TRBD2 (6 bases). TRBV23-1 is labeled an ORF, and its function is uncertain. The CDR3 runs 16 residues. V lost 5 bases and J 3 bases, leaving 18 bases between the germline ends.